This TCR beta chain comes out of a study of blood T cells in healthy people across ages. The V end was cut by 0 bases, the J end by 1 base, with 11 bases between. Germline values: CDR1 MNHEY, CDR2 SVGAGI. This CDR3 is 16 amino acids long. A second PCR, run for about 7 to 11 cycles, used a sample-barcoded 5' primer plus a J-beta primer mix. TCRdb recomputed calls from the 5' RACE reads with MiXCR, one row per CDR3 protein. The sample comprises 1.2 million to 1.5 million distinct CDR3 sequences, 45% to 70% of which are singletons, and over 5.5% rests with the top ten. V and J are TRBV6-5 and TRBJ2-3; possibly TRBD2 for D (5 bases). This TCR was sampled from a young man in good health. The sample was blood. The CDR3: CASSYSTWGGTDTQYF. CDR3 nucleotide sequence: TGTGCCAGCAGTTACTCCACATGGGGAGGCACAGATACGCAGTATTTT.